The 17 T cell receptor beta chains below all came from one sample that was sequenced in a study of shared clonotypes between healthy human individuals (TCRdb year 2020). The method behind the library was the immunoSEQ multiplex PCR assay. What TCRdb holds here is the immuneACCESS table cut down to in-frame rearrangements. Part of the clones is not present; checked against another copy, under half of the missing clones reflect an unresolved V gene, and the others are unexplained. The sample table shows some 95,000 clones, and under 80% are seen once. Approximately 49% of the sample is in the top ten clones. The sequencing input was memory CD8+ T cells sorted from blood. The intended sense of this specimen's cell subset or site label: CD45RO+ cells pooled with CCR7-negative TemRA cells. The receptors shown here come from a man aged 25 to 40 in good health.

The chain employs TRBV19 and TRBJ1-2; no reliable D call. Germline V gives CDR1 LNHDA, CDR2 SQIVND (reference sequence). V was shortened by 2 bases and J by 7 bases, with 11 bases between the two germline ends. The CDR3 is made up of 13 amino acids. CDR3 DNA sequence: TGTGCCAGTAGTATAAGAAGGGAGCGTGGCTACACCTTC. Encoded protein: CASSIRRERGYTF. The whole variable domain, filled in from reference TRBV19 and TRBJ1-2, reads DGGITQSPKYLFRKEGQNVTLSCEQNLNHDAMYWYRQDPGQGLRLIYYSQIVNDFQKGDIAEGYSVSREKKESFPLTVTSAQKNPTAFYLCASSIRRERGYTFGSGTRLTVV.

CDR3: CASSYSGLKYNEQFF. The CDR3 DNA follows: TGTGCCAGCAGTTACTCGGGGCTGAAGTACAATGAGCAGTTCTTC. The J gene is TRBJ2-1, the V gene TRBV6-5; tentative D call: TRBD1 (5 bases). The CDR3 consists of 15 residues. CDR1 and CDR2 from the germline V gene are MNHEY and SVGAGI. The ends were cut back, 0 bases at V and 4 bases at J, with 10 bases in the middle.

The gene calls are TRBV9 and TRBJ2-2, with D maybe TRBD1 (5 bases). V gave up 2 bases and J gave up 4 bases, with 9 bases separating them. CDR3 size: 14 residues. Germline CDR1 reads SGDLS; CDR2 reads YYNGEE. The CDR3 DNA follows: TGTGCCAGCAGCGTCAGTGGGGCCACCGGGGAGCTGTTTTTT. Translated, it gives CASSVSGATGELFF.

This chain connects TRBV18 to TRBJ2-1; D might be TRBD2 (5 bases). Germline CDR1 is KGHSH and CDR2 is LQKENI. CDR3 size: 14 residues. V lost 6 bases, J lost 10 bases, and 19 bases lay in between. The CDR3: CASSPASSRQEQFF. DNA for the CDR3: TGTGCCAGCTCCCCAGCTTCTAGCAGACAAGAGCAGTTCTTC. Variable domain in full (rest from reference TRBV18 and TRBJ2-1): NAGVMQNPRHLVRRRGQEARLRCSPMKGHSHVYWYRQLPEEGLKFMVYLQKENIIDESGMPKERFSAEFPKEGPSILRIQQVVRGDSAAYFCASSPASSRQEQFFGPGTRLTVL.

The chain employs TRBV19 and TRBJ1-3; 7 positions match TRBD1. Germline values: CDR1 LNHDA, CDR2 SQIVND (reference sequence). The ends lost 9 bases at V and 1 base at J; junction bases unmatched: 9. The CDR3 loop spans 15 amino acids. The chain's CDR3 is CASRLDRFSGNTIYF. The DNA for the CDR3 is TGTGCCAGCCGTCTGGACAGGTTTTCTGGAAACACCATATATTTT.

The gene calls are TRBV28 and TRBJ2-1; D is unresolved. V lost 1 base to trimming and J lost 5 bases, with 3 bases between them. This CDR3 contains 12 residues. Germline V gene lookup returns CDR1 MDHEN and CDR2 SYDVKM. The CDR3 nucleotides read TGTGCCAGCAGTTTATTCGACAATGAGCAGTTCTTC. It codes for CASSLFDNEQFF.

This sequence joins TRBV12-5 and TRBJ2-7, with D tentatively TRBD1 (5 bases). Germline V gene lookup returns CDR1 LGHNT and CDR2 FRNRAP. The CDR3 extends over 16 amino acids. The V and J ends lost 0 bases and 2 bases respectively, with 14 bases between them. CDR3 protein: CASGLVNRQGPYEQYF. CDR3 nucleotides: TGTGCTAGTGGTTTGGTAAATAGGCAGGGCCCCTACGAGCAGTACTTC.

The chain is built from TRBV6-6 and TRBJ2-1, with TRBD2 matching 8 bases. This CDR3 is built from 15 residues. The germline CDR1 and CDR2 sequences are MNHNY and SVGAGI (reference sequence). After removal of 6 bases from V and 0 bases from J, the junction contained 4 bases not matched to a gene. DNA of the CDR3: TGTGCCAGCAGGCGCAGCGGGAGCTCCTACAATGAGCAGTTCTTC. Its translation: CASRRSGSSYNEQFF.

This clone was detected once. The chain uses TRBV30 and TRBJ2-1; TRBD1 or TRBD2 may be the D gene (6 bases each). This CDR3 is built from 12 residues. Trimming took 0 bases from V and 15 from J, leaving 15 bases between them. Germline CDR1 is GTSNPN and CDR2 is SVGIG (reference sequence). Here the CDR3 reads CAWSVEGEVMFF. Here the CDR3 DNA reads TGTGCCTGGAGTGTAGAGGGGGAGGTGATGTTCTTC.

The V call is TRBV10-3, the J call TRBJ2-7; 9 bases align to TRBD2. This CDR3 comprises 13 residues. The V and J ends lost 8 bases and 4 bases, in that order; junction bases with no gene match: 6. Per germline, CDR1 ENHRY and CDR2 SYGVKD. The CDR3 DNA reads TGTGCCATCTCGGCGGGAGGGCCTTACGAGCAGTACTTC. Protein sequence: CAISAGGPYEQYF.

The chain employs TRBV5-6 and TRBJ2-7; tentatively, D is TRBD1 (6 bases). This CDR3 has 15 residues. The V and J ends lost 4 bases and 2 bases respectively, with 16 bases between them. Germline assignment: CDR1 SGHDT and CDR2 YYEEEE. The CDR3: CASSLYTGPPYEQYF. CDR3 bases: TGTGCCAGCAGCCTGTATACAGGGCCCCCCTACGAGCAGTACTTC.

This clone has more than one count but fewer than ten. V usage is TRBV2 and J usage is TRBJ2-7; 8 bases match TRBD1. The germline V gene encodes CDR1 SNHLY and CDR2 FYNNEI. Trimming cost V 3 bases and J 1 base; bases outside gene matches: 2. The CDR3 totals 14 residues. The CDR3 region has the DNA TGTGCCAGCAGTGATGGACAGGGTTCCTACGAGCAGTACTTC. Amino acids: CASSDGQGSYEQYF.

This clone was seen more than once but under ten times. This rearrangement joins TRBV28 to TRBJ2-2; the D is unclear. The germline gives CDR1 MDHEN, CDR2 SYDVKM. Trimming took 5 bases from V and 5 from J, leaving 6 bases between them. This CDR3 is 12 amino acids long. The CDR3 loop reads CASSEVTGELFF. The DNA for the CDR3 is TGTGCCAGCAGTGAGGTTACCGGGGAGCTGTTTTTT.

The J gene is TRBJ1-1, the V gene TRBV7-2; 7 positions agree with TRBD1. The CDR3 spans 15 residues. With 2 bases clipped from V and 4 bases from J, the junction kept 7 bases outside the gene matches. The germline V gene encodes CDR1 SGHTA and CDR2 FQGNSA. DNA for the CDR3: TGTGCCAGCAGCTTACGGACAGGTGTAAGCACTGAAGCTTTCTTT. It codes for CASSLRTGVSTEAFF.

The V and J genes are TRBV29-1 and TRBJ2-1, with D unresolved. This CDR3 is built from 13 residues. Trimming took 6 bases from V and 5 from J, leaving 14 bases between them. Per germline, CDR1 SQVTM and CDR2 ANQGSEA. The CDR3 DNA reads as TGCAGCGTCTCCTCCTCTGGGGACAATGAGCAGTTCTTC. Translating it yields CSVSSSGDNEQFF.

In its sample, this clone was seen a few times. The V call is TRBV16, the J call TRBJ2-3; D is unclear. V lost 0 bases and J lost 0, with 7 bases in between. CDR1 is KGHSY, CDR2 FQNENV, per germline. The CDR3 length is 15 residues. CDR3 bases: TGTGCCAGCAGCCAATCTGGGTTTAGCACAGATACGCAGTATTTT. Its translation: CASSQSGFSTDTQYF. The whole variable domain, remainder taken from reference TRBV16 and TRBJ2-3, is GEEVAQTPKHLVRGEGQKAKLYCAPIKGHSYVFWYQQVLKNEFKFLISFQNENVFDETGMPKERFSAKCLPNSPCSLEIQATKLEDSAVYFCASSQSGFSTDTQYFGPGTRLTVL.

In its sample, this clone was seen a few times. V usage is TRBV7-9 and J usage is TRBJ2-7; 8 bases map to TRBD1. J gave up 1 base and V 5 bases, and 10 bases lay outside the gene matches. The germline V gene encodes CDR1 SEHNR and CDR2 FQNEAQ (reference sequence). The CDR3 has 16 amino acids. CDR3 in amino acids: CASSPISGTGSYEQYF. The CDR3 nucleotides read TGTGCCAGCAGCCCGATATCCGGGACAGGTTCCTACGAGCAGTACTTC.